These 32 T cell receptor beta chains came from one sample sequenced in a study of human T cells and chemical hapten exposure. TCRdb fed the RACE reads into MiXCR, producing one record per CDR3 protein. The sample has 95,000 to 150,000 distinct CDR3 sequences, approximately 11% seen once. The time point here: patch test 3, about 24 weeks after DPC sensitization. Treatment in this sample: therapeutic diphenylcyclopropenone sensitization with weekly scalp DPC. The source was whole blood, collected in connection with sensitization to the hapten diphenylcyclopropenone (DPC). These receptors all stem from a woman aged 50 to 65 with alopecia areata. Some clones in this sample may be carry-over from other donors' samples.

Many counts were recorded for this clonotype. The chain carries TRBV6-5 and TRBJ2-1; D call uncertain. This CDR3 comprises 13 residues. Trimming took 8 bases from V and 2 from J, leaving 10 bases between them. Germline values: CDR1 MNHEY, CDR2 SVGAGI. For the CDR3, the DNA is TGTGCCAGCGGTGGGATGCCCTACAATGAGCAGTTCTTC. Translating gives CASGGMPYNEQFF.

This clonotype was detected many times. The rearrangement uses TRBV5-1 and TRBJ2-1; the match to TRBD2 covers 13 bases. The CDR3 contains 16 residues. Germline assignment: CDR1 SGHRS and CDR2 YFSETQ. V trimming: 4 bases; J trimming: 8 bases; junction bases outside the gene matches: 9. The DNA for the CDR3 is TGCGCCAGCAGCCCGCAGACTAGCGGGAGGACAGATGAGCAGTTCTTC. Its translation is CASSPQTSGRTDEQFF.

The CDR3 here is CASSPRWPSDEQYF. The CDR3, as DNA: TGTGCCAGCAGCCCCCGGTGGCCGTCGGACGAGCAGTACTTC. The gene calls are TRBV28 and TRBJ2-7; D unresolved. V was clipped by 6 bases and J by 5 bases, with 17 bases between them. The germline V gene has CDR1 MDHEN and CDR2 SYDVKM. CDR3 length: 14 residues.

In this sample, this clonotype turned up many times. This chain joins TRBV6-5 and TRBJ1-2, with TRBD1 as a possible D gene (6 bases). This CDR3 is 13 amino acids long. Germline lookup yields CDR1 MNHEY and CDR2 SVGAGI. Trimming shortened V by 2 bases and J by 2 bases, and 6 bases separated the two germline ends. The chain's CDR3 is CASSYDRNYGYTF. Written as DNA, the CDR3 is TGTGCCAGCAGTTACGACAGGAACTATGGCTACACCTTC.

J is TRBJ2-5 and V is TRBV5-1; D is unclear. V dropped 2 bases and J dropped 3 bases, with 8 bases sitting between them. The germline V gene has CDR1 SGHRS and CDR2 YFSETQ. The CDR3 sequence is 13 residues long. CDR3 nucleotides: TGCGCCAGCAGCTTTCCCGGAGAAGAGACCCAGTACTTC. Its translation: CASSFPGEETQYF.

The genes are TRBV3-1 and TRBJ2-3, with 10 bases fitting TRBD2. After removal of 4 bases from V and 2 bases from J, the junction contained 9 bases not matched to a gene. Germline V gene lookup returns CDR1 LGHDT and CDR2 YNNKEL (reference sequence). The CDR3 is made up of 17 amino acids. CDR3 protein: CASSRRTAGGITDTQYF. Written as DNA, the CDR3 is TGTGCCAGCAGCCGTCGAACAGCGGGAGGGATCACAGATACGCAGTATTTT.

This clonotype was counted ten times or more. The V gene is TRBV20-1, the J gene TRBJ2-7; tentatively, D is TRBD2 (5 bases). This CDR3 contains 11 residues. Germline V CDR1 and CDR2: DFQATT, SNEGSKA (reference sequence). V was trimmed by 6 bases and J by 3 bases, leaving 9 bases between them. The CDR3 sequence is CSAPRDYEQYF. The CDR3, as DNA: TGCAGTGCCCCCCGGGACTACGAGCAGTACTTC.

The chain combines TRBV6-5 with TRBJ1-1, with 8 nucleotides matching TRBD1. The CDR3 runs 12 residues. Per germline, CDR1 MNHEY and CDR2 SVGAGI. Here the CDR3 reads CAVQGARTEAFF. CDR3 DNA sequence: TGTGCTGTCCAGGGGGCGCGTACTGAAGCTTTCTTT.

Worth noting for this clonotype: The CDR3 does not close with the conserved phenylalanine or tryptophan, likely indicating a read error. The chain carries TRBV7-2 and TRBJ2-7; D possibly matches TRBD1 or TRBD2 (5 bases each). The germline V gene encodes CDR1 SGHTA and CDR2 FQGNSA. Trimming removed 5 bases from V and 4 bases from J, with 18 bases in between. The CDR3 is made up of 15 amino acids. DNA of the CDR3: TGTGCCAGCAGCCCTAGGGGCGGGTATCCTTACGAGCAGTACTCC. Translated: CASSPRGGYPYEQYS.

This clonotype showed up many times. The chain joins TRBV6-5 to TRBJ2-1; 8 nucleotides agree with TRBD1. The germline CDR1 and CDR2 sequences are MNHEY and SVGAGI. This CDR3 contains 14 residues. The V segment lost 4 bases and the J segment 7 bases; nucleotides outside the gene matches: 6. The CDR3 loop reads CASSWVDRGNEQFF. CDR3 bases: TGTGCCAGCAGTTGGGTAGACAGGGGTAATGAGCAGTTCTTC.

The chain combines TRBV6-2 or TRBV6-3 with TRBJ2-7; 7 positions agree with TRBD2. The CDR3 covers 16 residues. V gave up 8 bases and J gave up 2 bases; unmatched junction bases: 15. Germline V gene data show CDR1 as MNHEY and CDR2 as SVGEGT. The CDR3 DNA is TGTGCCAGCTCTGAAGCCGGCGGGGGTGGACCCTACGAGCAGTACTTC. As protein: CASSEAGGGGPYEQYF.

This clonotype was picked up many times. The chain recombines TRBV5-1 with TRBJ2-3; the D is unclear. Germline V gene data show CDR1 as SGHRS and CDR2 as YFSETQ. The CDR3 loop spans 14 amino acids. V lost 0 bases, J lost 4 bases, and 9 bases lay in between. CDR3 nucleotides: TGCGCCAGCAGCTTGGAACAGACCTCAGATACGCAGTATTTT. The encoded protein is CASSLEQTSDTQYF.

This clonotype was counted a few times. The V call is TRBV12-3 or TRBV12-4, the J call TRBJ2-3, with D perhaps matching TRBD1 or TRBD2 (5 bases each). With 6 bases removed from V and 5 bases from J, the gap between germline ends came to 6 bases. The CDR3 runs 11 residues. CDR3 amino acids: CASRRGDTQYF. The CDR3 DNA reads as TGTGCCAGCAGGAGGGGAGATACGCAGTATTTT.

This clonotype occurred a few times. DNA for the CDR3: TGTGCCAGCAGCTTAAAGAGCTCAGGCGGGAGCTCTGGGGCCAACGTCCTGACTTTC. Translated, it gives CASSLKSSGGSSGANVLTF. The chain has TRBV7-9 and TRBJ2-6; 7 bases line up with TRBD2. The CDR3 sequence is 19 residues long. The V gene end was trimmed by 2 bases and the J gene end by 0 bases; junction bases not matched to a gene: 10. Germline V CDR1 and CDR2: SEHNR, FQNEAQ (reference sequence).

This clonotype appeared many times. CDR3 loop: CASSLERGTDTQYF. DNA for the CDR3: TGCGCCAGCAGCTTGGAAAGGGGCACAGATACGCAGTATTTT. The genes are TRBV5-1 and TRBJ2-3; D is unclear. Germline CDR1 is SGHRS and CDR2 is YFSETQ. V was pared by 0 bases and J by 1 base, with 6 bases between. The CDR3 spans 14 residues.

V usage is TRBV27 and J usage is TRBJ1-1; the D gene is possibly TRBD1 (5 bases). The V end was cut by 6 bases, the J end by 1 base, with 9 bases between. Germline CDR1 MNHEY, CDR2 SMNVEV (reference sequence). The length of the CDR3 is 13 residues. This CDR3 reads CASRGRQNTEAFF. CDR3 DNA: TGTGCCAGCAGGGGACGGCAGAACACTGAAGCTTTCTTT.

This clonotype was seen more than once but under ten times. The chain links TRBV4-2 to TRBJ2-7, with a possible D match to TRBD2 (6 bases). CDR3 length: 12 amino acids. Trimming removed 3 bases at V and 6 bases at J, with 9 bases between. From germline, CDR1 is LGHNA and CDR2 YNFKEQ. The chain's CDR3 is CASSQATSEQYF. For the CDR3, the DNA is TGTGCCAGCAGCCAGGCGACTAGCGAGCAGTACTTC.

CDR3 coding DNA: TGTGCCAGCAGTTACGATAAAGGACAGGGCAATCAGCCCCAGCATTTT. Residues: CASSYDKGQGNQPQHF. The chain is built from TRBV6-5 and TRBJ1-5; 7 bases are shared with TRBD1. This CDR3 contains 16 residues. Germline values: CDR1 MNHEY, CDR2 SVGAGI. V lost 2 bases to trimming and J lost 2 bases; unmatched junction nucleotides: 6.

This clonotype was detected only a few times. This chain joins TRBV15 and TRBJ1-4; 9 bases are shared with TRBD1. Germline loops: CDR1 LNHNV, CDR2 YYDKDF (reference sequence). This CDR3 has 15 residues. The ends lost 5 bases at V and 7 bases at J; junction bases unmatched: 8. The CDR3 is CATSGNRGRLEKLFF. DNA of the CDR3: TGTGCCACCAGCGGAAACAGGGGGCGGCTTGAAAAACTGTTTTTT. Complete variable domain (other parts from reference TRBV15 and TRBJ1-4): DAMVIQNPRYQVTQFGKPVTLSCSQTLNHNVMYWYQQKSSQAPKLLFHYYDKDFNNEADTPDNFQSRRPNTSFCFLDIRSPGLGDTAMYLCATSGNRGRLEKLFFGSGTQLSVL.

This clonotype was seen only a few times. The chain carries TRBV6-2 or TRBV6-3 and TRBJ1-5, with 8 bases identical to TRBD1. CDR3 length: 13 amino acids. The germline CDR1 and CDR2 sequences are MNHEY and SVGEGT. The J segment lost 5 bases and the V segment lost 6 bases, leaving 3 bases of the junction unmatched. The DNA of the CDR3 is TGTGCCAGCAGGGACAGGGAAGATCAGCCCCAGCATTTT. Encoded protein: CASRDREDQPQHF.

This clonotype was observed at least ten times. This chain joins TRBV6-4 and TRBJ2-3; 9 nucleotides agree with TRBD2. The CDR3 runs to 16 residues. After removal of 5 bases from V and 0 bases from J, the junction contained 6 bases not matched to a gene. Germline CDR1 reads MRHNA; CDR2 reads SNTAGT. CDR3 nucleotides: TGTGCCAGCAGTCCTCTGGCGGGGGGGAGCACAGATACGCAGTATTTT. Amino acids: CASSPLAGGSTDTQYF.

This clonotype was recorded at least ten times. This sequence joins TRBV28 and TRBJ2-1; 8 nucleotides match TRBD1. This CDR3 has 15 residues. Germline-derived CDR1 and CDR2 are MDHEN and SYDVKM. Trimming removed 2 bases from V and 3 bases from J; junction bases left unmatched: 3. CDR3 amino acids: CASSLQGANYNEQFF. DNA for the CDR3: TGTGCCAGCAGTTTACAGGGGGCTAACTACAATGAGCAGTTCTTC.

The sample holds many counts of this clonotype. The V call is TRBV27, the J call TRBJ2-1; the match to TRBD2 covers 8 bases. Looked up from germline, CDR1 is MNHEY and CDR2 is SMNVEV (reference sequence). V was clipped by 0 bases and J by 3 bases; unmatched bases: 4. The CDR3 has 16 amino acids. This CDR3 is CASSLSGGTSYNEQFF. DNA of the CDR3: TGTGCCAGCAGTTTATCGGGGGGGACTAGCTACAATGAGCAGTTCTTC.

The rearrangement joins TRBV20-1 to TRBJ2-1; TRBD2 agrees at 12 bases. After removal of 3 bases from V and 8 bases from J, the junction contained 5 bases not matched to a gene. The CDR3 is made up of 14 amino acids. Germline loops: CDR1 DFQATT, CDR2 SNEGSKA (reference sequence). The CDR3 is CSARSSSGRDEQFF. In DNA, the CDR3 is TGCAGTGCTAGGAGCTCTAGCGGGAGGGATGAGCAGTTCTTC.

Details on this clonotype: With a much larger clone just one base away, this may be a read error. The chain couples TRBV7-2 to TRBJ2-7; 7 bases agree with TRBD2. The CDR3 totals 14 residues. Germline CDR1 and CDR2: SGHTA and FQGNSA. V was clipped by 3 bases and J by 7 bases; unmatched bases: 9. This chain's CDR3 is CASSFTYGRREQYF. As DNA, the CDR3 is TGTGCCAGCAGCTTCACGTACGGGAGGAGGGAGCAGTACTTC. Full variable domain (remainder filled in from reference TRBV7-2 and TRBJ2-7): GAGVSQSPSNKVTEKGKDVELRCDPISGHTALYWYRQSLGQGLEFLIYFQGNSAPDKSGLPSDRFSAERTGGSVSTLTIQRTQQEDSAVYLCASSFTYGRREQYFGPGTRLTVT.

In its sample, this clonotype was seen many times. This rearrangement joins TRBV27 to TRBJ2-3; 8 nucleotides match TRBD2. Germline lookup yields CDR1 MNHEY and CDR2 SMNVEV (reference sequence). J was trimmed by 1 base and V by 11 bases; bases with no gene match: 8. The CDR3 contains 14 residues. The CDR3 loop reads CAVRPAGGTDTQYF. The DNA for the CDR3 is TGTGCCGTCAGGCCAGCGGGGGGCACAGATACGCAGTATTTT.

This clonotype has ten or more counts. This rearrangement joins TRBV7-6 to TRBJ2-5, with a weak D call TRBD2 (5 bases). V was pared by 5 bases and J by 4 bases, with 17 bases between. Germline values: CDR1 SGHVS, CDR2 FNYEAQ. The CDR3 sequence is 15 residues long. The CDR3 here is CASSAPLSGTETQYF. For the CDR3, the DNA is TGTGCCAGCAGCGCCCCCCTGAGCGGAACAGAGACCCAGTACTTC.

The chain carries TRBV20-1 and TRBJ2-7, with TRBD2 as a possible D gene (6 bases). V gave up 4 bases and J gave up 6 bases, with 10 bases separating them. From germline, CDR1 is DFQATT and CDR2 SNEGSKA (reference sequence). CDR3 length equals 11 residues. The CDR3 DNA is TGCAGTGCTACAAGACTAGGCGAGCAGTACTTC. Translating it yields CSATRLGEQYF.

This clonotype came up a few times. The chain uses TRBV30 and TRBJ1-3; 7 bases match TRBD1. The J segment lost 2 bases and the V segment lost 4 bases, leaving 14 bases of the junction unmatched. This CDR3 is 17 amino acids long. Germline values: CDR1 GTSNPN, CDR2 SVGIG (reference sequence). The CDR3 DNA reads as TGTGCCTGGAATGGGCTACAGGGGCACAGGGCTGGAAACACCATATATTTT. Encoded protein: CAWNGLQGHRAGNTIYF.

The CDR3 loop reads CASSVSGETSGPTTKNIQYF. Here the CDR3 DNA reads TGTGCCAGCAGCGTATCGGGGGAGACTAGCGGCCCAACCACCAAAAACATTCAGTACTTC. This rearrangement joins TRBV9 to TRBJ2-4; 9 positions match TRBD2. The CDR3 loop spans 20 amino acids. V was pared by 1 base and J by 2 bases, with 16 bases of the junction left unmatched. Germline V CDR1 and CDR2: SGDLS, YYNGEE.

The chain uses TRBV7-9 and TRBJ2-1; no reliable D call. The germline V gene has CDR1 SEHNR and CDR2 FQNEAQ (reference sequence). Trimming removed 7 bases at V and 8 bases at J, with 15 bases between. The length of the CDR3 is 13 residues. CDR3 DNA sequence: TGTGCCAGCAACCAATCCCCTACCGATGAGCAGTTCTTC. Amino acids: CASNQSPTDEQFF.

This clonotype has a count of ten or more. This chain connects TRBV3-1 to TRBJ2-2; the D gene is possibly TRBD2 (5 bases). The V end lost 1 base, the J end lost 6 bases, and 6 bases lay between the germline ends. The CDR3 contains 13 residues. Germline loops: CDR1 LGHDT, CDR2 YNNKEL (reference sequence). CDR3 protein: CASSQVRAGELFF. In DNA form, the CDR3 reads TGTGCCAGCAGCCAAGTGAGGGCCGGGGAGCTGTTTTTT.